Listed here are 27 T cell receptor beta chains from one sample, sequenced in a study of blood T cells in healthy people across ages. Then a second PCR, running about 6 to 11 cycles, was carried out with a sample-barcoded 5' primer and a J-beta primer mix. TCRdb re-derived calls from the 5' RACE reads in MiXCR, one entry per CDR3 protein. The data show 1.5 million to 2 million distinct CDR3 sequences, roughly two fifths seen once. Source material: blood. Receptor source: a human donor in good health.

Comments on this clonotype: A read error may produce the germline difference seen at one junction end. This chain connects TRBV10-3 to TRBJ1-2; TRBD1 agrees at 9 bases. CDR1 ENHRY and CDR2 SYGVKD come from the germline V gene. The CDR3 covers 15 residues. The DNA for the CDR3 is TGTGCCACCAGTGATTCTCGGACAGGGGCCTATGGCTACACCTTC. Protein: CATSDSRTGAYGYTF.

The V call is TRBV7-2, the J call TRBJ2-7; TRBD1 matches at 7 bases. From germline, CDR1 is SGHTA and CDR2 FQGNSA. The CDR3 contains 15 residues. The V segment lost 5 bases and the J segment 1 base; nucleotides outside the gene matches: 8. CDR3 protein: CASSPRDSRSYEQYF. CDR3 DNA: TGTGCCAGCAGCCCCCGGGACAGTAGATCCTACGAGCAGTACTTC.

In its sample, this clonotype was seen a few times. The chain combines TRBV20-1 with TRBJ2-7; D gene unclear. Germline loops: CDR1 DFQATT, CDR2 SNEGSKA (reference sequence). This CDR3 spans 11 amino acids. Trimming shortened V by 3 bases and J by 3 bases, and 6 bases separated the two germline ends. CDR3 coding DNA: TGCAGTGCTAGGATGGGCTACGAGCAGTACTTC. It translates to CSARMGYEQYF.

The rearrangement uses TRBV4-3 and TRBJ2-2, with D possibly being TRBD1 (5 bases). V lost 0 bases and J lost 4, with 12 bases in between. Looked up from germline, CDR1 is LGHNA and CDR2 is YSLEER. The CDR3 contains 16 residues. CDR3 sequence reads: CASSQDPGFSTGELFF. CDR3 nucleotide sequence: TGCGCCAGCAGCCAAGATCCAGGGTTCAGCACCGGGGAGCTGTTTTTT.

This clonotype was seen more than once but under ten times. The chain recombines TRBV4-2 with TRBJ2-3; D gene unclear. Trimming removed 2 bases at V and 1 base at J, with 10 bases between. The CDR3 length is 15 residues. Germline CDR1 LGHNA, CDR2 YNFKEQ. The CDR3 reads CASSQQPARTDTQYF. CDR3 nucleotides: TGTGCCAGCAGCCAACAGCCCGCCCGCACAGATACGCAGTATTTT.

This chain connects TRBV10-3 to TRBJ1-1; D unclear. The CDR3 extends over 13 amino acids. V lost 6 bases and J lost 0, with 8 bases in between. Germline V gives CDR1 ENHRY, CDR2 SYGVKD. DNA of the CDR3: TGTGCCATCAGCCAAAGTCTGAACACTGAAGCTTTCTTT. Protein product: CAISQSLNTEAFF.

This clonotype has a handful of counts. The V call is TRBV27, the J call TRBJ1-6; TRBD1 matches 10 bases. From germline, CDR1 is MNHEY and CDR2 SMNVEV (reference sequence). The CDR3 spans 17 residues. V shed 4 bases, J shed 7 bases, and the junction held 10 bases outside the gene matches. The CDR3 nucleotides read TGTGCCAGCAGTTCGAGGGACAGGGGAAGTTGGAATTCACCCCTCCACTTT. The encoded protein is CASSSRDRGSWNSPLHF.

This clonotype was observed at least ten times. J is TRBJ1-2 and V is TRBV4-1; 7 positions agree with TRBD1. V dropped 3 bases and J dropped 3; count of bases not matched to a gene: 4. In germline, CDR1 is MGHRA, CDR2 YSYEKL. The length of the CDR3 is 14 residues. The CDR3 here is CASSQVGQDYGYTF. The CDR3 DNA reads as TGCGCCAGCAGCCAGGTCGGACAGGACTATGGCTACACCTTC.

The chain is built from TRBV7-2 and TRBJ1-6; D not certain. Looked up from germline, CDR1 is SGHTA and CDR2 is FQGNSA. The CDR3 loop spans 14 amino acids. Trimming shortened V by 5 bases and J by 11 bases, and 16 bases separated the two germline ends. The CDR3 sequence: CASSPSGYLAPLHF. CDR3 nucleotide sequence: TGTGCCAGCAGCCCGAGTGGGTACCTTGCACCCCTCCACTTT.

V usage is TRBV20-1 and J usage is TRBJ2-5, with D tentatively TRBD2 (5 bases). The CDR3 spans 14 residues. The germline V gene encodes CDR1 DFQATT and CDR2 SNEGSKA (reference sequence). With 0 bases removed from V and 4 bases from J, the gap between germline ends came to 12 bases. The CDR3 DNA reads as TGCAGTGCTAGAGAAACTAGAAGAGCAGAGACCCAGTACTTC. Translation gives CSARETRRAETQYF.

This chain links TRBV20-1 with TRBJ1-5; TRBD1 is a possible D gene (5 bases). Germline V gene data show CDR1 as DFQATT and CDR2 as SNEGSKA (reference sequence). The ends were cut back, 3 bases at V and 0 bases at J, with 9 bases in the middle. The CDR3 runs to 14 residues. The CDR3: CSARSGNSNQPQHF. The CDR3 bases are TGCAGTGCTAGGTCAGGGAATAGCAATCAGCCCCAGCATTTT.

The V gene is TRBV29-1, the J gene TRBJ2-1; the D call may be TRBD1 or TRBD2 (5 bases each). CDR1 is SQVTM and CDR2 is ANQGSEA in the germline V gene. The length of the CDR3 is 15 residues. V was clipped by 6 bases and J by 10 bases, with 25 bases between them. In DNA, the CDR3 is TGCAGCGTCTCTTACTGGGCGAGGGGAAAGTACGAGCAGTTCTTC. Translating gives CSVSYWARGKYEQFF.

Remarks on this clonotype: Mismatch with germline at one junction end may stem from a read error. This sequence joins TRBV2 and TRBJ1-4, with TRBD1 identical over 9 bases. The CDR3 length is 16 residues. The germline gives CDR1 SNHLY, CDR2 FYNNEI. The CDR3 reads CASSARKTGGNVKLFF. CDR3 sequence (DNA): TGTGCCAGCAGTGCCCGCAAGACAGGGGGGAATGTAAAACTGTTTTTT. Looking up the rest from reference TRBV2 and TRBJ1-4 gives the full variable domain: EPEVTQTPSHQVTQMGQEVILRCVPISNHLYFYWYRQILGQKVEFLVSFYNNEISEKSEIFDDQFSVERPDGSNFTLKIRSTKLEDSAMYFCASSARKTGGNVKLFFGSGTQLSVL.

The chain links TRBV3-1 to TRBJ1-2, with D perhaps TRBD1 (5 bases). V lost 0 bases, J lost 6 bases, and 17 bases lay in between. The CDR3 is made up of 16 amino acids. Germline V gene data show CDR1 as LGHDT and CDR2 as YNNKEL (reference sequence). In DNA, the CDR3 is TGTGCCAGCAGCCAAGAGGCGGGGACGATCCGCGATGGCTACACCTTC. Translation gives CASSQEAGTIRDGYTF.

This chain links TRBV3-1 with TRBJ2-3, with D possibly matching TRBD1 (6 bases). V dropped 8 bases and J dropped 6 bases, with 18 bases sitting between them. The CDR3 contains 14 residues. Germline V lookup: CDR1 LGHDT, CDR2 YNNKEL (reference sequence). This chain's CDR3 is CASGDVGARDTQYF. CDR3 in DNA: TGTGCCAGCGGGGACGTGGGGGCGAGGGATACGCAGTATTTT.

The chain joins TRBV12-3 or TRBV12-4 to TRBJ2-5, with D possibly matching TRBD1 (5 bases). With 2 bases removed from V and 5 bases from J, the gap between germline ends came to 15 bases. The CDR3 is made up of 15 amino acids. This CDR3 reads CASSLQLLRVETQYF. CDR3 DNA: TGTGCCAGCAGTTTACAACTTCTCAGGGTGGAGACCCAGTACTTC.

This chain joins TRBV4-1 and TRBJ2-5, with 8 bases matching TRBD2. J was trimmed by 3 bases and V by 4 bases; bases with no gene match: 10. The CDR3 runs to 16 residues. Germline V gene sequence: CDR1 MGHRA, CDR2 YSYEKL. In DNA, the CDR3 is TGCGCCAGCAGCCCCCTGCGCCGGCGGGGGGAAGAGACCCAGTACTTC. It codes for CASSPLRRRGEETQYF.

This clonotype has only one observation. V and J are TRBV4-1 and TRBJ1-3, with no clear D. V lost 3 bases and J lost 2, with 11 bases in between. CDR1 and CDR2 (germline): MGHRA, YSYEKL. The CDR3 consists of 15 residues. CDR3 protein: CASSQDSGTGNTIYF. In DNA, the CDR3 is TGCGCCAGCAGCCAGGACTCTGGGACTGGAAACACCATATATTTT.

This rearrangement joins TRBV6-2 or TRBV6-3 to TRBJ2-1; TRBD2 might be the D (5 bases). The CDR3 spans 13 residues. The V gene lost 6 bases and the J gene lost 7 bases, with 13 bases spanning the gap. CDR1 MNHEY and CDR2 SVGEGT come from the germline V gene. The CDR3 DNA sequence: TGTGCCAGCAGCCCCCTAGCATGGAATGAGCAGTTCTTC. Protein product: CASSPLAWNEQFF.

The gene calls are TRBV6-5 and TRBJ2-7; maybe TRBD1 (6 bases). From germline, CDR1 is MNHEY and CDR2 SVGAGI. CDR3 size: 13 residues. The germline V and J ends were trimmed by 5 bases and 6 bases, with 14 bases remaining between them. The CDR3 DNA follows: TGTGCCAGCAGTATCGGGGACACCAGCGAGCAGTACTTC. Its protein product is CASSIGDTSEQYF.

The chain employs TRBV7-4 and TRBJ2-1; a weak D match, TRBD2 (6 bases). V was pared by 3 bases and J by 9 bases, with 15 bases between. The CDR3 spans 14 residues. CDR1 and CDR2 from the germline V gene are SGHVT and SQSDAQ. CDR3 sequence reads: CASSFLAAGGEQFF. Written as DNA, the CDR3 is TGTGCCAGCAGCTTCTTGGCCGCCGGGGGTGAGCAGTTCTTC.

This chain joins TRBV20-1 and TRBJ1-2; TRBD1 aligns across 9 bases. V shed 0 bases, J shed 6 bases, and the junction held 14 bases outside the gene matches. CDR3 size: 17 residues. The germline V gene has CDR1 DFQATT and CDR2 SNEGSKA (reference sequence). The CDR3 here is CSARDGTGISREDGYTF. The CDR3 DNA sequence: TGCAGTGCTAGAGACGGGACAGGGATTAGTAGGGAGGATGGCTACACCTTC.

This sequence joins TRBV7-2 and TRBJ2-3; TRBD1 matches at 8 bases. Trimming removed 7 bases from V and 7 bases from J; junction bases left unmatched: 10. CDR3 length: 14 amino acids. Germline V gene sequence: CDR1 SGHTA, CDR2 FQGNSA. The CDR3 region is CASILTGGTNTQYF. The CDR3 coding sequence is TGTGCCAGCATATTAACAGGGGGTACGAATACGCAGTATTTT.

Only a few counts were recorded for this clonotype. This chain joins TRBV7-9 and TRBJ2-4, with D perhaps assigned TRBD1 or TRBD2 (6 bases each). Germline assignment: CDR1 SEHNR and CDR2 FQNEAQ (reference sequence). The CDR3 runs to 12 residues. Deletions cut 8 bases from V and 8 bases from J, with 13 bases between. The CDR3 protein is CASSKGGDIQYF. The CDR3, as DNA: TGTGCCAGCTCCAAGGGGGGAGACATTCAGTACTTC. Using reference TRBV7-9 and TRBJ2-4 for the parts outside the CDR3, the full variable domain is DTGVSQNPRHKITKRGQNVTFRCDPISEHNRLYWYRQTLGQGPEFLTYFQNEAQLEKSRLLSDRFSAERPKGSFSTLEIQRTEQGDSAMYLCASSKGGDIQYFGAGTRLSVL.

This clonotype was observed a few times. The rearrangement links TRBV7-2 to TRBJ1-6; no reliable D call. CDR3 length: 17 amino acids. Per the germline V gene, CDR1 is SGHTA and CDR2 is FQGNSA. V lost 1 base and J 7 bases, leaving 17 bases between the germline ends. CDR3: CASSLGDRDMENSPLHF. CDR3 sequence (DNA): TGTGCCAGCAGCTTAGGCGACCGGGATATGGAGAATTCACCCCTCCACTTT.

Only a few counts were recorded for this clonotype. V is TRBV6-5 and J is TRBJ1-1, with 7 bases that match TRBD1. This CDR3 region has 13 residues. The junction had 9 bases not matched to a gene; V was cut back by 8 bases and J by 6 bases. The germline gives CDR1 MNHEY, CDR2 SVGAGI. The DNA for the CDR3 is TGTGCCAGCCTTGACAGGGCCGGGTCTGAAGCTTTCTTT. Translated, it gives CASLDRAGSEAFF.

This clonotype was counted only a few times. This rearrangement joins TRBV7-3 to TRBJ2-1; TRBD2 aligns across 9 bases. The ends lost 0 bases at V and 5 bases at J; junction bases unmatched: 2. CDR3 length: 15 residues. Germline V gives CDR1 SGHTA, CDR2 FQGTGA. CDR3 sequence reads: CASSLTLAGHNEQFF. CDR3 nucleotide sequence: TGTGCCAGCAGCTTAACGCTAGCGGGGCACAATGAGCAGTTCTTC.